This T cell receptor (beta chain) was sequenced for a study of blood T cell repertoires in COVID-19 (dated by TCRdb to 2019 to 2021). Notes on the research overall: Samples from collaborators originated in the United States, Italy and Spain and spanned both the acute and convalescent phases of COVID-19. Sample metadata almost always included a de-identified subject ID, COVID-19 status, age in years and sex. Samples came from the ongoing ImmuneRACE study (first 160 participants) plus 1,254 subjects from 6 global collaborators. Subjects who had been exposed to COVID-19, were actively infected with it, or had recovered from it provided the deeply sampled blood TCRbeta repertoires that made up the dataset. The prospective study material was composed of cDNA or gDNA derived from T cells, B-cell-depleted T cells, or PBMCs. The repertoires were made available in a free public database intended to serve as a resource for research on the immune response to SARS-CoV-2. Where available, HLA class I and class II types were obtained from metadata supplied by the sample provider rather than from assay-based typing.

As regards this clone: Its specific antigen is unknown. No per-base quality is available; no much larger clone lies one base away.

Whole blood was collected in K2EDTA tubes by collaborating institutions according to the institutions' own protocols. Collaborator samples were shipped for TCRbeta analysis as frozen whole blood, isolated PBMCs, or DNA extracted from either sample type. V gives up 7 bases and J gives up 3 bases, and the segment between their germline ends measures 6 bases. CDR1 and CDR2 are read off the germline V gene (reference sequence) as DFQATT and SNEGSKA. Inclusive of the bounding cysteine and phenylalanine, the CDR3 is 10 residues long. Only the CDR3 DNA stays, 30 bases, in frame from base 1. The immunoSEQ Assay, a bias-controlled multiplex PCR, was used to amplify TCRbeta CDR3 regions from genomic DNA. As for how the authors treated the data: Nucleated cell counts per sample were estimated from amplification of reference gene primers within the assay. Sequence reads were collapsed and filtered to measure the absolute abundance of every unique TCRbeta CDR3 rearrangement. For each sample, productive Simpson clonality was calculated by taking the square root of Simpson's diversity index across productive rearrangements. Sourced from immuneACCESS, this table was stored by TCRdb with only in-frame sequences that have V and J called. A share of the clones is absent; for the studies checked, an unresolved V gene accounts for under half, and the remainder has no known explanation. V and J calls and clone size are copied from that table; D and trimming were computed from the DNA. A total of 120,000 to 150,000 clones appear in this sample, around nine tenths of them only once. Approximately 2.4% of the sample comes from the top ten.

Beyond this particular receptor, the publication reports: The quantity of clinical and demographic metadata differed by source and by participant and was supplied without curation.

This receptor was obtained from a human donor in a cohort sampled during active COVID-19. Sequencing used peripheral blood. Rearrangement joined TRBV20-1 to TRBJ2-5; a tentative D call is TRBD1 (6 bases match). The nucleotide sequence reads TGCAGTGGACAGGAAGAGACCCAGTACTTC. This yields the protein CSGQEETQYF.